Presented here are 9 T cell receptor beta chains from one specimen sequenced in a study of blood T cell repertoires in COVID-19. Only in-frame clones appear in the TCRdb table, and some are missing; sequencing was by immunoSEQ multiplex PCR. The table has some 97,000 clones, 90% seen once. The specimen was peripheral blood. All receptors come from a man aged 50 or older with acute or convalescent COVID-19.

This chain joins TRBV6-5 and TRBJ1-1, with 7 bases identical to TRBD1. With V trimmed by 6 bases and J by 0 bases, 7 bases remained unmatched. In germline, CDR1 is MNHEY, CDR2 SVGAGI. The CDR3 has 15 residues. As DNA, the CDR3 is TGTGCCAGCAGCCGAATTACAGGGGTGAACACTGAAGCTTTCTTT. Protein product: CASSRITGVNTEAFF.

The V and J genes are TRBV19 and TRBJ1-2; D remains unclear. The CDR3 has 13 residues. CDR1 and CDR2 (germline): LNHDA, SQIVND (reference sequence). Trimming took off 3 bases at V and 5 bases at J, with 10 bases between the two ends. The CDR3 DNA reads TGTGCCAGTAGTATGGGCCAGTTATATGGCTACACCTTC. It is translated as CASSMGQLYGYTF.

The rearrangement uses TRBV4-1 and TRBJ1-2; 9 bases are shared with TRBD1. The germline CDR1 and CDR2 sequences are MGHRA and YSYEKL. CDR3 length: 13 residues. Germline trimming cut 3 bases from V and 8 bases from J; bases unmatched to any gene: 4. The CDR3 DNA follows: TGCGCCAGCAGCCAGGGACAGGGTCAGGGCTACACCTTC. Translating gives CASSQGQGQGYTF.

The CDR3 loop is CASSQVREGNEKLFF. The CDR3 DNA sequence: TGCGCCAGCAGCCAAGTCAGGGAGGGGAATGAAAAACTGTTTTTT. This sequence joins TRBV4-3 and TRBJ1-4, with TRBD1 as a possible D gene (5 bases). Germline-derived CDR1 and CDR2 are LGHNA and YSLEER. V shed 1 base and J shed 5 bases, with 11 bases lying between them. The CDR3 has 15 residues.

The J gene is TRBJ1-1, the V gene TRBV12-3 or TRBV12-4; D remains unclear. Deletions cut 6 bases from V and 1 base from J, with 6 bases between. The CDR3 covers 12 residues. The CDR3, as DNA: TGTGCCAGCAGCCTAGGGAACACTGAAGCTTTCTTT. This sequence encodes CASSLGNTEAFF.

This clone was found a few times. The rearrangement links TRBV5-6 to TRBJ2-1, with D tentatively TRBD2 (6 bases). V was pared by 0 bases and J by 10 bases, with 8 bases between. The CDR3 spans 12 residues. Germline V gives CDR1 SGHDT, CDR2 YYEEEE. In DNA form, the CDR3 reads TGTGCCAGCAGCTTGGGGCTAGCGGAGCAGTTCTTC. Its protein product is CASSLGLAEQFF.

The chain employs TRBV2 and TRBJ1-6; TRBD1 agrees at 7 bases. The germline gives CDR1 SNHLY, CDR2 FYNNEI. The CDR3 spans 14 residues. J lost 7 bases, V lost 9 bases, and 9 bases had no gene match. In DNA form, the CDR3 reads TGTGCCAGAGAAACGACAGGGCGCAATTCACCCCTCCACTTT. Translated, it gives CARETTGRNSPLHF.

J is TRBJ2-2 and V is TRBV12-5, with 9 bases identical to TRBD2. The CDR3 sequence is 16 residues long. V gave up 3 bases and J gave up 3 bases; unmatched junction bases: 5. Germline V CDR1 and CDR2: LGHNT, FRNRAP. DNA of the CDR3: TGTGCTAGTGGTTTTGGGACTAGCAGAGACACCGGGGAGCTGTTTTTT. Translating gives CASGFGTSRDTGELFF.

This chain joins TRBV4-3 and TRBJ1-2; 8 bases map to TRBD1. The germline CDR1 and CDR2 sequences are LGHNA and YSLEER. There are 16 residues in the CDR3. The trim removed 4 bases at V and 4 bases at J, leaving 11 bases unmatched. The CDR3 nucleotides read TGCGCCAGCAGCCCTGGGACAGGTCAAGTGGGCTATGGCTACACCTTC. This codes for CASSPGTGQVGYGYTF.